This TCR beta chain was documented in a study of shared clonotypes between healthy human individuals. Findings and caveats of the study: Only blood was sampled; tissue repertoires likely differ.

Several immunoSEQ 96-well plates shared each subset's DNA, each plate a replicate. Sorted-subset replicate PCR reactions were performed with about 200 ng DNA, corresponding to about 30,000 T cell genomes. Libraries were prepared by immunoSEQ multiplex PCR; TCRdb keeps only in-frame clonotypes and omits some of them. The sample carries some 2 million clones, roughly 94% recorded once. CD45RO-negative CD8 cells positively selected for CCR7 made up the naive population, which excluded terminally differentiated effector memory CD45RA+ cells. With respect to this clone: What it binds is unknown.

The V gene's germline CDR1 is SGHAT and CDR2 FQNNGV. Trimming left V 3 bases short and J 6 bases short, with 11 bases between. The CDR3 is 14 amino acids. The receptor was isolated from a man younger than 35 in good health. Sequenced: naive CD8+ T cells sorted from blood. The rearrangement joins TRBV11-2 to TRBJ2-2, with unresolved D. CDR3 amino acids: CASSFYDNAGELFF. As DNA, the CDR3 is TGTGCCAGCAGCTTTTACGATAACGCCGGGGAGCTGTTTTTT.